One T cell receptor (beta chain) is described in this entry. No antigen is known for it. Each sample's cDNA came from eight separate reactions. TCRdb re-called the 5' RACE reads, yielding one record per CDR3 amino acid sequence without DNA. This sample's clone table lists 400,000 to 500,000 distinct CDR3 sequences. The sample is drawn from a study of monozygotic twins with inflammatory bowel disease. Study results and limitations: A distinction between different T cell subtypes was not possible.

The CDR3 totals 14 residues. CDR1 and CDR2 (germline): SGHNT, YENEEA. The chain combines TRBV11-3 with TRBJ2-2; TCRdb's assignment of TRBD1 cannot be checked, as there is no DNA. Input material: blood. The origin of this receptor is a human donor with ulcerative colitis or Crohn's disease, or a healthy co-twin of an affected twin (not recorded which). This chain's CDR3 is CASRITGDTGELFF.